This T cell receptor beta chain was recorded in a study of T cells after yellow fever vaccination. From germline, CDR1 is SEHNR and CDR2 FQNEAQ (reference sequence). The CDR3 totals 15 residues. Trimming left V 5 bases short and J 1 base short, with 11 bases between. The study, taken as a whole, reports: A limited proportion of clonotypes was detected within both the CD4 and CD8 compartments.

TCRdb independently ran MiXCR on the 5' RACE reads; one entry per CDR3 protein. The sample lists fewer than 100,000 distinct CDR3 sequences; under 7% were seen once. This clonotype occurred many times. Its antigen remains unidentified. The clonotype was recovered from a man aged 18 to 30 who received the YFV17D yellow fever vaccine. This material consisted of CD8+ T cells sorted from PBMCs, taken 10 days after the yellow fever booster vaccination. The chain combines TRBV7-9 with TRBJ2-2; D call uncertain. The CDR3 spells CASSPRTGNTGELFF. The CDR3 bases are TGTGCCAGCAGCCCTAGGACGGGGAACACCGGGGAGCTGTTTTTT.